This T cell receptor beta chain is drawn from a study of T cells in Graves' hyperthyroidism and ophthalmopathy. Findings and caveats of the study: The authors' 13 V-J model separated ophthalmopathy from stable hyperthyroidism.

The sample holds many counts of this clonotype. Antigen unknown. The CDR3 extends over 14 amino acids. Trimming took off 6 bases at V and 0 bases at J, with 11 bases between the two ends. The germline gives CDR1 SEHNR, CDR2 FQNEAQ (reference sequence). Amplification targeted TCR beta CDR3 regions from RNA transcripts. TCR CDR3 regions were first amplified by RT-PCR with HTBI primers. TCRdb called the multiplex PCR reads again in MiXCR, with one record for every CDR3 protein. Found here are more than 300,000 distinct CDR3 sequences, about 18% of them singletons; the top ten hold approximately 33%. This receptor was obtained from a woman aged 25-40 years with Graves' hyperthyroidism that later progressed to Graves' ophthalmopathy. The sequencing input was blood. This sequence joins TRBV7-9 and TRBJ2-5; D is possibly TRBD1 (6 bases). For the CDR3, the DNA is TGTGCCAGCAGATTCACAGGGAACCAAGAGACCCAGTACTTC. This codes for CASRFTGNQETQYF.